One sample yielded the 8 T cell receptor beta chains listed below, sequenced in a study of T cell responses to AZD1222 COVID-19 vaccine. Sequencing was performed with immunoSEQ multiplex PCR; in TCRdb, only in-frame clones are kept and a portion is missing. Of 110,000 to 150,000 clones listed, about nine tenths are singletons. The input for sequencing was peripheral blood, taken 28 days after the second AZD1222 dose. The receptors here all came from an adult who received the AZD1222 COVID-19 vaccine.

The genes are TRBV28 and TRBJ2-1; D call uncertain. The V end was cut by 3 bases, the J end by 0 bases, with 12 bases between. Germline assignment: CDR1 MDHEN and CDR2 SYDVKM. This CDR3 is 16 amino acids long. The CDR3 region has the DNA TGTGCCAGCAGTTTCCCTCTCAAGAGCTCCTACAATGAGCAGTTCTTC. Translated, it gives CASSFPLKSSYNEQFF.

The chain recombines TRBV4-2 with TRBJ1-4; D call uncertain. From germline, CDR1 is LGHNA and CDR2 YNFKEQ. V was cut by 4 bases and J by 4 bases, with 13 bases left in between. The CDR3 totals 15 residues. The CDR3 DNA follows: TGTGCCAGCAGCCCGTCAACAGAGGATAATGAAAAACTGTTTTTT. Translating gives CASSPSTEDNEKLFF.

This chain joins TRBV12-5 and TRBJ1-1; 8 bases map to TRBD1. Germline CDR1 and CDR2: LGHNT and FRNRAP. Trimming removed 7 bases from V and 11 bases from J; junction bases left unmatched: 15. The CDR3 runs 14 residues. The DNA of the CDR3 is TGTGCTAGTGCCCTGGAGTTAGGGTCAGGGGGCGCTTTCTTT. Translated: CASALELGSGGAFF.

The chain links TRBV6-7 to TRBJ1-5, with 7 positions matching TRBD1. TRBV6-7 is treated as an ORF (open reading frame) with a function not yet certain. Trimming cost V 3 bases and J 0 bases; bases outside gene matches: 14. The CDR3 is 19 residues long. The CDR3 protein is CASSYTNVPGQPSNQPQHF. CDR3 DNA: TGTGCCAGCAGTTATACCAACGTGCCGGGACAGCCTAGCAATCAGCCCCAGCATTTT.

This clone was seen once. This rearrangement joins TRBV29-1 to TRBJ2-5; unclear D gene. This CDR3 has 12 residues. V was trimmed by 1 base and J by 2 bases, leaving 5 bases between them. Germline assignment: CDR1 SQVTM and CDR2 ANQGSEA. The CDR3 DNA reads TGCAGCGTTGAAGGGCGGCAAGAGACCCAGTACTTC. Protein sequence: CSVEGRQETQYF.

This clone was seen a handful of times. The chain has TRBV25-1 and TRBJ1-5; D ambiguous. CDR1 is MGHDK and CDR2 is SYGVNS in the germline V gene. CDR3 size: 14 residues. V was clipped by 2 bases and J by 0 bases, with 5 bases between them. This CDR3 reads CASSEKSSNQPQHF. The CDR3 DNA reads as TGTGCCAGCAGTGAAAAAAGTAGCAATCAGCCCCAGCATTTT.

This chain uses TRBV19 with TRBJ1-2; 9 bases match TRBD1. V trimming: 3 bases; J trimming: 8 bases; junction bases outside the gene matches: 4. This CDR3 comprises 13 residues. Per germline, CDR1 LNHDA and CDR2 SQIVND (reference sequence). The CDR3 nucleotides read TGTGCCAGTAGTATGGGACAGGGTGCCGGCTACACCTTC. Translating gives CASSMGQGAGYTF.

CDR3 coding DNA: TGTGCCAGCAGCTTACGGGACGCGGAGGGCACAGATACGCAGTATTTT. It translates to CASSLRDAEGTDTQYF. V usage is TRBV11-2 and J usage is TRBJ2-3; D tentatively fits TRBD1 or TRBD2 (5 bases each). Germline V gene sequence: CDR1 SGHAT, CDR2 FQNNGV. V dropped 2 bases and J dropped 1 base, with 13 bases sitting between them. The CDR3 runs 16 residues.